This T cell receptor (beta chain) came from a study of blood T cell repertoires in COVID-19 (dated by TCRdb to 2018 to 2020). A note on the overall study: Samples from collaborators originated in the United States, Italy and Spain and spanned both the acute and convalescent phases of COVID-19. Samples were obtained from the ongoing ImmuneRACE study (first 160 participants) and from 1,254 subjects provided by 6 global collaborators. The material from the prospective study consisted of cDNA or gDNA derived from T cells, B-cell-depleted T cells, or PBMCs. The sample metadata nearly always contained a de-identified subject ID, COVID-19 status, age in years and sex. The repertoires were made available in a free public database intended to serve as a resource for research on the immune response to SARS-CoV-2. Where available, HLA class I and class II types were taken from metadata supplied by the sample provider and were not determined by assay-based typing. Subjects who had been exposed to COVID-19, were actively infected with it, or had recovered from it provided the deeply sampled blood TCRbeta repertoires that made up the dataset. The full study reports these points: Clinical and demographic metadata were provided uncurated, with the amount varying by source and participant.

Enrolling through a virtual design, the prospective study's participants ranged in age from roughly 18 to 95 years and lived across around 25 United States geographic areas. To assign participants to cohorts, the prospective study relied on clinical history that participants themselves reported in a screening survey and a study questionnaire. ImmuneRACE Cohort 3 recovered participants were defined by two consecutive negative NP/OP PCR tests, healthcare professional clearance, or symptom resolution. Mobile phlebotomists in the prospective study collected whole blood, serum and a nasopharyngeal or oropharyngeal swab from every participant. Prospective study participants could optionally give additional blood draws and questionnaires over a roughly two-month period. Before DNA extraction, prospective study blood samples were shipped either frozen or at room temperature. The CDR3 holds 16 amino acids from the cysteine to the phenylalanine. Just the 48-base CDR3 DNA is kept, in frame starting at base 1. V lost 6 bases and J lost 3 bases; the stretch between them is 17 bases long. Reading the germline V gene gives CDR1 KGHSH and CDR2 LQKENI.

TCRbeta CDR3 regions were amplified from genomic DNA by means of the immunoSEQ Assay, a bias-controlled multiplex PCR. Turning to the authors' computational methods: The number of nucleated cells in each sample was estimated by amplification of reference gene primers within the assay. Sequence reads were collapsed and filtered to measure the absolute abundance of every unique TCRbeta CDR3 rearrangement. For each sample, productive Simpson clonality was calculated as the square root of Simpson's diversity index across productive rearrangements. TCRdb re-hosts the immuneACCESS table, in-frame sequences only. Its copies lack some clones; in the studies checked, an unresolved V gene accounts for under half of them, and the cause for the rest is not known. V and J calls plus clone size are reproduced from that table; the DNA served to infer D and trimming. The table for this sample lists roughly 180,000 clones; 82% of them were counted only once. The biggest ten clones account for about a sixth of the sample.

Notes on this clone: The specificity of this receptor is unknown. No base quality information exists; no much larger clone differs at one position.

This clonotype originated in a man in his sixties who had recovered from COVID-19. Sample: PBMCs or T cells enriched from blood (not recorded which). Recombination connected TRBV18 to TRBJ2-2; matching of 5 bases hints at TRBD1 as the D gene. The DNA sequence is TGTGCCAGCTCCCGAAGGGTGACAGATTACACCGGGGAGCTGTTTTTT. Translated, this gives CASSRRVTDYTGELFF.